The sequence of this T cell receptor beta chain was determined in a study of follicular helper T cells after annual influenza vaccination. The CDR3 runs to 16 residues. Germline assignment: CDR1 SGHRS and CDR2 YFSETQ. V dropped 0 bases and J dropped 8; count of bases not matched to a gene: 6. This sample's time point: 2014-2015 season, pre-vaccination. Sorted blood CD4 subsets were sequenced before and after adults received seasonal inactivated influenza vaccine. Data came from immunoSEQ multiplex PCR; TCRdb stores just in-frame clones and leaves some out. The sample lists 8,000 to 8,500 clones; roughly four fifths were seen once.

The sequence derives from an adult who received the influenza vaccine. The chain couples TRBV5-1 to TRBJ1-6; 9 bases match TRBD1. The source material was CXCR5+ CD38- circulating T follicular helper cells from blood, sampled on the day of influenza vaccination. Indicated subset: circulating Tfh, non-naive CD4+CXCR5+PD-1+ (ICOS+CD38+ or ICOS-CD38-). The DNA of the CDR3 is TGCGCCAGCAGCTTGGCTCCGGGACAGGGTGATTCACCCCTCCACTTT. This encodes CASSLAPGQGDSPLHF.